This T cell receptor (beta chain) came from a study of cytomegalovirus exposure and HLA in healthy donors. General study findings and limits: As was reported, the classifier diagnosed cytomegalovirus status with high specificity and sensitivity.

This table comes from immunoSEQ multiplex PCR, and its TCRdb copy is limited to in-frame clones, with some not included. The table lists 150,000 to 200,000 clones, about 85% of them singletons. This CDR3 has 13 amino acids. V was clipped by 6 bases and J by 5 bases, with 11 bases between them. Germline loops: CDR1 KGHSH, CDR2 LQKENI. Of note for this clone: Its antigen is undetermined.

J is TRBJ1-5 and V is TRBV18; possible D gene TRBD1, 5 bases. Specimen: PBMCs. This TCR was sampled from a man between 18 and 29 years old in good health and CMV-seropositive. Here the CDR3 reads CASSPDSDQPQHF. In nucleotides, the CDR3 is TGTGCCAGCTCTCCCGACAGTGATCAGCCCCAGCATTTT.